This T cell receptor beta chain was sequenced for a study of a mutant IDH1 vaccine in newly diagnosed glioma. Study context: The start of vaccination came 4-6 weeks after radiotherapy alone, or with temozolomide cycles. Treated patients, about 62% male and roughly 40% female, averaged approximately 40 years of age. Prior therapy was radiotherapy, temozolomide, or both; most received both.

Repertoires were generated with immunoSEQ multiplex PCR, while TCRdb's copy carries only in-frame clones and drops some. Here the sample spans fewer than 35,000 clones, around 80% being singletons. Trimming cost V 5 bases and J 5 bases, with 24 bases left between them. CDR3 length: 17 residues. CDR1 and CDR2 from the germline V gene are MNHEY and SMNVEV (reference sequence). Time point meaning: week 35, safety follow-up. Each dose delivered 300 ug of mutant IDH1 20-mer peptide subcutaneously with imiquimod. This clone has just a few counts. The antigen is not known. The chain employs TRBV27 and TRBJ1-1, with no clear D. The receptor was derived from a man between 50 and 59 years old with glioma. Sample: PBMCs, taken from a glioma patient whose treatment included an IDH1 peptide vaccine. The CDR3 sequence is CASSPYSQEARETEAFF. CDR3 bases: TGTGCCAGCAGTCCGTACTCTCAGGAGGCGAGGGAAACTGAAGCTTTCTTT.